The entry below gives a single T cell receptor beta chain sequence along with its context. The antigen is undetermined. This record comes from a study of long-term antiretroviral therapy in people with HIV. The immunoSEQ assay was v3.0, run at survey level. Produced via immunoSEQ multiplex PCR; TCRdb's table is partial and in-frame only. The sample contains around 30,000 clones, approximately 96% of which appear only once. Notes on the study in general: Within the repertoire, clones expanded before ART were dominant at all time points.

V trimming: 4 bases; J trimming: 9 bases; junction bases outside the gene matches: 0. From germline, CDR1 is SGHAT and CDR2 FQDESV (reference sequence). CDR3 size: 11 residues. This sequence originates from a man under 40 with HIV. The chain joins TRBV11-1 to TRBJ2-1; TRBD2 matches 7 bases. The sample was unsorted PBMCs, taken 6.5 to 6.6 years after starting antiretroviral therapy. CDR3 in amino acids: CASSWGGEQFF. DNA for the CDR3: TGTGCCAGCAGCTGGGGGGGTGAGCAGTTCTTC. Full variable domain (outside the CDR3, taken from reference TRBV11-1 and TRBJ2-1): EAEVAQSPRYKITEKSQAVAFWCDPISGHATLYWYRQILGQGPELLVQFQDESVVDDSQLPKDRFSAERLKGVDSTLKIQPAELGDSAMYLCASSWGGEQFFGPGTRLTVL.